This T cell receptor beta chain comes out of a study of early T cells in non-severe SARS-CoV-2 infection. The CDR3 totals 16 residues. CDR1 is SGHTA, CDR2 FQGNSA, per germline. The V and J ends lost 3 bases and 8 bases, in that order; junction bases with no gene match: 10. From the 5' RACE reads, TCRdb called clonotypes with MiXCR, one entry per CDR3 protein. Of under 85,000 distinct CDR3 sequences in the sample, over 10% are singletons; the top ten hold 5.5% to 6%. This sequence originates from an adult who was a healthcare worker with PCR-confirmed SARS-CoV-2 infection or an uninfected control (not recorded which). The gene calls are TRBV7-2 and TRBJ2-1; 10 positions agree with TRBD2. The sequenced sample was whole blood, obtained at baseline. CDR3 residues: CASSFLASGSYYEQFF. The CDR3 nucleotides are TGTGCCAGCAGCTTCCTGGCTAGCGGGAGTTATTATGAGCAGTTCTTC.